Listed below are T cell receptor beta chains from one sample, sequenced in a study of blood T cells in healthy people across ages. MiXCR, applied by TCRdb to the 5' RACE reads, yields one record per CDR3 protein. Seen here are more than 650,000 distinct CDR3 sequences, roughly 25% observed once, and the top ten hold less than 3.5%. These data also featured in a second study, about T cells of mothers and their children.

Material for sequencing was blood. The receptor source for this set is a boy younger than 18 in good health. Both conserved end residues are part of each CDR3. The order of the fields is V gene, D gene, J gene, CDR3 protein. D genes are given only for firm matches.

>TRBV30|-|TRBJ1-1
CAWGGRRMNTEAFF
>TRBV7-2|-|TRBJ2-5
CASCKGQPGETQYF
>TRBV25-1|TRBD2|TRBJ2-4
CASSDSPPASGRPTKNIQYF
>TRBV6-6|-|TRBJ1-2
CASSYQDGYTF
>TRBV20-1|-|TRBJ1-1
CSASGQFGDTEAFF
>TRBV29-1|-|TRBJ2-7
CSVEDPRQTYEQYF
>TRBV20-1|-|TRBJ2-6
CSAPSGGAGANVLTF
>TRBV10-3|-|TRBJ2-2
CAIRSGKGDTGELFF
>TRBV9|TRBD2|TRBJ2-1
CAGTIGGSGGTEQFF
>TRBV7-9|-|TRBJ2-7
CASSPLAPVYEQYF
>TRBV5-1|-|TRBJ2-7
CASSQGLVSSYEQYF
>TRBV11-2|-|TRBJ2-7
CASSLVAGAEQYF
>TRBV25-1|-|TRBJ1-5
CASSESGVGGNQPQHF
>TRBV29-1|TRBD1|-
CSVEGQGAYEQYF
>TRBV6-6|-|-
CASSSGSRVRDEQFF
>TRBV12-3/TRBV12-4|-|TRBJ1-5
CASSLRRSNQPQHF